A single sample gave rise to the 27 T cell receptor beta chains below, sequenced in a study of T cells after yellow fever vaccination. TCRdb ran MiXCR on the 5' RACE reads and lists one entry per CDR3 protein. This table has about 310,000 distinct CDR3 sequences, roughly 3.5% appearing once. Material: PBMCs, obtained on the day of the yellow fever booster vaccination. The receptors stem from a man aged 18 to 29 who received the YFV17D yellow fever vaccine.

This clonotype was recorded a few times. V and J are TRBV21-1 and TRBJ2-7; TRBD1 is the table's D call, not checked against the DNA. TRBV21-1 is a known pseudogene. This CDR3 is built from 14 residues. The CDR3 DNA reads TGTGCCAGCCCCCCCCGGGGGACCCCCGAGGAGCAGTACGTC. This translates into CASPPRGTPEEQYV.

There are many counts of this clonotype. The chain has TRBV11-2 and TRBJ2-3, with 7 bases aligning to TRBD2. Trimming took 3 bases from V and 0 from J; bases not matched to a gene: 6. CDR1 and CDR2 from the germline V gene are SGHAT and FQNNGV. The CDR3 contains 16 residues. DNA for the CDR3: TGTGCCAGCAGCTTGAACCCCGGGGGGAGCACAGATACGCAGTATTTT. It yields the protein CASSLNPGGSTDTQYF.

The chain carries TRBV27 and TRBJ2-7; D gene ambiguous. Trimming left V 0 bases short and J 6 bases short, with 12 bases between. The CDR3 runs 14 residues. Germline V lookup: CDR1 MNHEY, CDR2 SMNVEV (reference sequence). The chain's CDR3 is CASSLSIASVEQYF. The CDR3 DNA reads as TGTGCCAGCAGTTTATCGATCGCGTCAGTCGAGCAGTACTTC.

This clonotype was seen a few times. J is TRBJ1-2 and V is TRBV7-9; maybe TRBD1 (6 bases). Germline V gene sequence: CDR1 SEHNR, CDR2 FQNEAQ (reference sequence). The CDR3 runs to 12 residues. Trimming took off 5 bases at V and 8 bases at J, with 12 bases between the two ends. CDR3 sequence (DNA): TGTGCCAGCAGCGCCACAGGGCTGGGCTACACCTTC. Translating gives CASSATGLGYTF.

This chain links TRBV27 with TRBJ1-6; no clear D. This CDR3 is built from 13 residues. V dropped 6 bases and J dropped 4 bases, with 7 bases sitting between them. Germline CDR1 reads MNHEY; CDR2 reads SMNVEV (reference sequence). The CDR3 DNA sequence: TGTGCCAGCAGATGGAATTATAATTCACCCCTCCACTTT. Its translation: CASRWNYNSPLHF.

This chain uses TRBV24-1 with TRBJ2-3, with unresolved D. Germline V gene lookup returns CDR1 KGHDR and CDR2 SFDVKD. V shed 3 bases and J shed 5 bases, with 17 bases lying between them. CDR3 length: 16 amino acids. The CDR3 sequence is CATSDGQAMSRDTQYF. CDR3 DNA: TGTGCCACCAGTGATGGGCAGGCGATGAGCCGAGATACGCAGTATTTT.

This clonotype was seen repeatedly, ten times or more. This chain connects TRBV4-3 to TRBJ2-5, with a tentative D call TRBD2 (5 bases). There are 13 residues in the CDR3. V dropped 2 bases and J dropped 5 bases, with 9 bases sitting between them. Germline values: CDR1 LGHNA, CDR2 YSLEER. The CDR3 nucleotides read TGCGCCAGCAGCCAAAACGAGGGCGAGACCCAGTACTTC. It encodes CASSQNEGETQYF.

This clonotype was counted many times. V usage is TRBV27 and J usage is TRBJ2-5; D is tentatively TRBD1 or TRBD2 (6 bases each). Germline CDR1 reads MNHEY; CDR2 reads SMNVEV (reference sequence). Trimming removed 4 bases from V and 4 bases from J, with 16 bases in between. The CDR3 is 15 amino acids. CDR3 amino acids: CASSWSQGGRETQYF. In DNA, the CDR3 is TGTGCCAGCAGTTGGTCCCAAGGGGGGCGAGAGACCCAGTACTTC.

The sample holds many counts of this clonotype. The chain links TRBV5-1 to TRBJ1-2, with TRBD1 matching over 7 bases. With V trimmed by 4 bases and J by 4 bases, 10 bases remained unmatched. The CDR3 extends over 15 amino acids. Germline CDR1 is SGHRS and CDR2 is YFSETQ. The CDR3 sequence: CASSRDREGGYGYTF. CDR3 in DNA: TGCGCCAGCAGCAGAGACAGGGAAGGGGGCTATGGCTACACCTTC.

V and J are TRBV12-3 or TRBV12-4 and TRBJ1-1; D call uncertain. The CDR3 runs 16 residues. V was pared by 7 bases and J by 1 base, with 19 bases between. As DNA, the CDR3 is TGTGCCAGCACCAAGGGATCCGGGCAGACGAACACTGAAGCTTTCTTT. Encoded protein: CASTKGSGQTNTEAFF.

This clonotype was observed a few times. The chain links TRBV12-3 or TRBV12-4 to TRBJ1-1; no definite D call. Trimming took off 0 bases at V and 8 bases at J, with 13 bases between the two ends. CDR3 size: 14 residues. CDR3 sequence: CASSLALGVGEAFF. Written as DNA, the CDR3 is TGTGCCAGCAGTTTAGCGCTCGGGGTTGGGGAAGCTTTCTTT.

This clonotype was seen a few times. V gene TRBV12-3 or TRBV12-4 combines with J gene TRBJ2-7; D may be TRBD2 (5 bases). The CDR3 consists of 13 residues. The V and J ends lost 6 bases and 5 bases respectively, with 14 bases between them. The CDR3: CASSSILVDEQYF. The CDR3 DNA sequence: TGTGCCAGCAGCTCTATACTAGTCGACGAGCAGTACTTC.

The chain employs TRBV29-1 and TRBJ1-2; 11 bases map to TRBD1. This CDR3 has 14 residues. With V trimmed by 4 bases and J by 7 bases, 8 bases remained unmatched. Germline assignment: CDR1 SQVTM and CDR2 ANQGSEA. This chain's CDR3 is CSVGGGTGGGGYTF. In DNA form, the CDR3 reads TGCAGCGTTGGAGGAGGGACAGGGGGAGGTGGCTACACCTTC.

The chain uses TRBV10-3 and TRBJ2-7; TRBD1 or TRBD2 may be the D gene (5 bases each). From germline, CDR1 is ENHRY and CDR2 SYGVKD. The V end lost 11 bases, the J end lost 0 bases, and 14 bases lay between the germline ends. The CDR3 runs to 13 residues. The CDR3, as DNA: TGTGCCTCCGGGGCGGGTAGCTCCTACGAGCAGTACGTC. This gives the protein CASGAGSSYEQYV.

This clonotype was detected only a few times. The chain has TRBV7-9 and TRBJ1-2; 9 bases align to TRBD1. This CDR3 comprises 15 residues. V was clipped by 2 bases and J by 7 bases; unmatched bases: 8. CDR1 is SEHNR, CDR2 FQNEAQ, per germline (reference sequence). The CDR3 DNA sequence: TGTGCCAGCAGCTTACGGGGACAGGGTGCGGGTGGCTACACCTTC. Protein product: CASSLRGQGAGGYTF.

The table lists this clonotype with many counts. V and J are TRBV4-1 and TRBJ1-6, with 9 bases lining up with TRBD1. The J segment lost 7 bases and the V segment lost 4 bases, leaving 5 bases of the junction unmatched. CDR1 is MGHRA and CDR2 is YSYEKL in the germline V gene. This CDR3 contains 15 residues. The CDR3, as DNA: TGCGCCAGCAGCCCCGGGACAGGGCAAAATTCACCCCTCCACTTT. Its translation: CASSPGTGQNSPLHF.

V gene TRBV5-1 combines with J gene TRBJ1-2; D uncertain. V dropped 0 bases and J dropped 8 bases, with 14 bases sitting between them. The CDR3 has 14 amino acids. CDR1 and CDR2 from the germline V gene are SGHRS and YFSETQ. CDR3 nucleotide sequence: TGCGCCAGCAGCTTGGCCGGAGAGGGTGGCGGCTACACCTTC. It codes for CASSLAGEGGGYTF.

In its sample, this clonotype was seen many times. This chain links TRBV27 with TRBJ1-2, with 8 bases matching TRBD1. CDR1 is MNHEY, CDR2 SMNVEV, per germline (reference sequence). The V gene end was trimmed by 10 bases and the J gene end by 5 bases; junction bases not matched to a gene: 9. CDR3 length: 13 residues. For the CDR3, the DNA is TGTGCCACCTCCTCAGGGGGCGGGTATGGCTACACCTTC. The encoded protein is CATSSGGGYGYTF.

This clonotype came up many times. CDR3 coding DNA: TGCGCCAGCTATGAGGACTCCCATGGCTACACCTTC. It is translated as CASYEDSHGYTF. The V call is TRBV5-1, the J call TRBJ1-2; D unresolved. CDR1 and CDR2 (germline): SGHRS, YFSETQ. V gave up 7 bases and J gave up 6 bases, with 13 bases separating them. The CDR3 is 12 residues long.

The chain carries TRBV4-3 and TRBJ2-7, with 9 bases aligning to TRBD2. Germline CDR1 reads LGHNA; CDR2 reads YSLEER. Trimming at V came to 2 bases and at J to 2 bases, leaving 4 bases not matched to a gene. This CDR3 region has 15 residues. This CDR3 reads CASSQLSGGTYEQYF. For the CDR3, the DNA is TGCGCCAGCAGCCAATTGAGCGGGGGGACCTACGAGCAGTACTTC.

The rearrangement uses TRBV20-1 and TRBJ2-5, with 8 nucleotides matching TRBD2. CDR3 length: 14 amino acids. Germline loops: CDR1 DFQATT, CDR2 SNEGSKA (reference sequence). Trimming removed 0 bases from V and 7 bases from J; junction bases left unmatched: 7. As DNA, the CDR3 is TGCAGTGCTAGAGATGCTAGCGGGTCGGGGACCCAGTACTTC. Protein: CSARDASGSGTQYF.

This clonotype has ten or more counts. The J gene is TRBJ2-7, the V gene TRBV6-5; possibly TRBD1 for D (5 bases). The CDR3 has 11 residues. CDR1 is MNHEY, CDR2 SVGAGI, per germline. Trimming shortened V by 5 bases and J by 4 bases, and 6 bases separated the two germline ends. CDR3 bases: TGTGCCAGCAGTACAGGTTACGAGCAGTACTTC. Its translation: CASSTGYEQYF.

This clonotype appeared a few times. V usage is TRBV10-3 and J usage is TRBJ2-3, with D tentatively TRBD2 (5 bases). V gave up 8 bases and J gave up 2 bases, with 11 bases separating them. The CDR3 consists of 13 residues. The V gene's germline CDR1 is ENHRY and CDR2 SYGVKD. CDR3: CAIALRDTDTQYF. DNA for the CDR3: TGTGCCATCGCGCTGAGGGACACAGATACGCAGTATTTT.

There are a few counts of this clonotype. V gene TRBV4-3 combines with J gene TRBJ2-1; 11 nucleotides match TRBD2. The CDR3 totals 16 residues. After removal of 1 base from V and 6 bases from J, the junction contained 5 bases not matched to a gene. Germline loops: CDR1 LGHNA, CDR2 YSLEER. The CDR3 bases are TGCGCCAGCAGCCAAGCAAGCACTAGCGGGGGCAATGAGCAGTTCTTC. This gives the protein CASSQASTSGGNEQFF.

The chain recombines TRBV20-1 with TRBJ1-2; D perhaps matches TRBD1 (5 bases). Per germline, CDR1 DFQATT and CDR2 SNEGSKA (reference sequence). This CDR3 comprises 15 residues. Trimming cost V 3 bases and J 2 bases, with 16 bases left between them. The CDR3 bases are TGCAGTGCTAGGGAGTTATTGGACACCAACTATGGCTACACCTTC. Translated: CSARELLDTNYGYTF.

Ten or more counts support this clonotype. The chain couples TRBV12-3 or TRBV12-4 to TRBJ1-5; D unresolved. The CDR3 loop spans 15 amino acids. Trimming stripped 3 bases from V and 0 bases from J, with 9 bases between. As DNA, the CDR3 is TGTGCCAGCAGTTTCAAGTGGCATAGCAATCAGCCCCAGCATTTT. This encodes CASSFKWHSNQPQHF.

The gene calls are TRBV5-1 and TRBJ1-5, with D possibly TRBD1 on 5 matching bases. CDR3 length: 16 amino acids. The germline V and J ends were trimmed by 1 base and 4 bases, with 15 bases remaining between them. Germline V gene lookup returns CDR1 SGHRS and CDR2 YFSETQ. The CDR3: CASSLWGMGDNQPQHF. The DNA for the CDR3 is TGCGCCAGCAGCTTGTGGGGGATGGGGGATAATCAGCCCCAGCATTTT.